These 17 T cell receptor beta chains were sequenced from one sample in a study of blood T cell repertoires in COVID-19. Libraries were prepared by immunoSEQ multiplex PCR; TCRdb keeps only in-frame clonotypes and omits some of them. The sample carries around 140,000 clones, approximately 87% recorded once. The sequencing input was PBMCs or T cells enriched from blood (not recorded which). All receptors come from a man in his sixties who had recovered from COVID-19.

This chain connects TRBV2 to TRBJ2-7; D is ambiguous. Germline CDR1 SNHLY, CDR2 FYNNEI. CDR3 length: 11 residues. Trimming removed 4 bases at V and 5 bases at J, with 6 bases between. The CDR3 DNA follows: TGTGCCAGCAGTGCACGGGACGAGCAGTACTTC. It translates to CASSARDEQYF.

This CDR3 reads CASAENLETQYF. As DNA, the CDR3 is TGTGCCAGTGCGGAGAATTTGGAGACCCAGTACTTC. The genes are TRBV7-8 and TRBJ2-5; no clear D gene. Germline-derived CDR1 and CDR2 are SGHVS and FQNEAQ. This CDR3 region has 12 residues. V dropped 9 bases and J dropped 5 bases, with 13 bases sitting between them.

The V and J genes are TRBV19 and TRBJ2-5; TRBD2 agrees at 11 bases. The ends lost 7 bases at V and 4 bases at J; junction bases unmatched: 8. Germline V lookup: CDR1 LNHDA, CDR2 SQIVND (reference sequence). This CDR3 region has 15 residues. DNA of the CDR3: TGTGCCAGTAACGATCTAGCGGGAGGTGTAGAGACCCAGTACTTC. It encodes CASNDLAGGVETQYF.

The sample holds one count of this clone. The V and J genes are TRBV2 and TRBJ2-7, with D maybe TRBD2 (5 bases). Germline-derived CDR1 and CDR2 are SNHLY and FYNNEI. V shed 7 bases and J shed 0 bases, with 7 bases lying between them. This CDR3 region has 12 residues. As DNA, the CDR3 is TGTGCCAGCATCCGGGACTCCTACGAGCAGTACTTC. Translated, it gives CASIRDSYEQYF.

J is TRBJ1-1 and V is TRBV6-5; tentatively, D is TRBD1 (6 bases). The CDR3 spans 15 residues. V was shortened by 0 bases and J by 8 bases, with 16 bases between the two germline ends. The germline V gene encodes CDR1 MNHEY and CDR2 SVGAGI. In DNA form, the CDR3 reads TGTGCCAGCAGTTACTCGAGGGGGGGAGGTCGCGAAGCTTTCTTT. Encoded protein: CASSYSRGGGREAFF.

V is TRBV5-5 and J is TRBJ1-5; no clear D gene. This CDR3 region has 16 residues. Germline CDR1 is SGHKS and CDR2 is YYEKEE (reference sequence). Trimming removed 0 bases at V and 1 base at J, with 11 bases between. The chain's CDR3 is CASSLGFGLSNQPQHF. The CDR3 DNA reads TGTGCCAGCAGCTTGGGGTTCGGTTTGAGCAATCAGCCCCAGCATTTT.

This sequence joins TRBV14 and TRBJ2-3; a possible D gene is TRBD1 (6 bases). This CDR3 region has 15 residues. The germline V gene encodes CDR1 SGHDN and CDR2 FVKESK. V lost 2 bases to trimming and J lost 5 bases, with 14 bases between them. CDR3 sequence reads: CASSQHRAWLDTQYF. The DNA for the CDR3 is TGTGCCAGCAGCCAACACAGGGCCTGGTTAGATACGCAGTATTTT.

The chain has TRBV7-8 and TRBJ1-2; D ambiguous. Trimming took off 1 base at V and 4 bases at J, with 10 bases between the two ends. The CDR3 spans 14 residues. Germline V gene lookup returns CDR1 SGHVS and CDR2 FQNEAQ. The CDR3 region is CASSLGGAPYGYTF. DNA of the CDR3: TGTGCCAGCAGCTTAGGCGGAGCGCCCTATGGCTACACCTTC.

The CDR3 spells CASSDPRDLPTRETQYF. The CDR3 DNA sequence: TGTGCCAGCAGTGACCCGAGGGACTTACCGACAAGGGAGACCCAGTACTTC. The rearrangement links TRBV2 to TRBJ2-5; D possibly corresponds to TRBD2 (6 bases). This CDR3 spans 17 amino acids. Deletions cut 3 bases from V and 5 bases from J, with 22 bases between. Germline V gene sequence: CDR1 SNHLY, CDR2 FYNNEI.

The chain recombines TRBV24-1 with TRBJ2-6, with 9 bases matching TRBD2. This CDR3 has 17 amino acids. V lost 4 bases, J lost 4 bases, and 7 bases stayed unmatched. Germline V gene sequence: CDR1 KGHDR, CDR2 SFDVKD. CDR3 protein: CATSEPAGGPGANVLTF. For the CDR3, the DNA is TGTGCCACCAGTGAGCCGGCGGGGGGGCCGGGGGCCAACGTCCTGACTTTC.

As DNA, the CDR3 is TGTGCCAGCACCGCCCCTGCGGGGGGCACAGATACGCAGTATTTT. It codes for CASTAPAGGTDTQYF. The chain links TRBV28 to TRBJ2-3; TRBD2 agrees at 7 bases. Germline V CDR1 and CDR2: MDHEN, SYDVKM. The CDR3 is 15 amino acids. The V and J ends lost 7 bases and 1 base, in that order; junction bases with no gene match: 8.

The rearrangement links TRBV11-2 to TRBJ2-5, with a possible D match to TRBD2 (5 bases). The germline V and J ends were trimmed by 2 bases and 4 bases, with 17 bases remaining between them. This CDR3 spans 16 amino acids. Germline V CDR1 and CDR2: SGHAT, FQNNGV. Here the CDR3 DNA reads TGTGCCAGCAGCTTACTTCGGGGTGGGCGAATAGAGACCCAGTACTTC. Encoded protein: CASSLLRGGRIETQYF.

The chain joins TRBV5-1 to TRBJ2-2; possibly TRBD2 for D (6 bases). Between the trimmed V and J ends, which lost 5 bases and 4 bases, there was a span of 15 bases. Per the germline V gene, CDR1 is SGHRS and CDR2 is YFSETQ. This CDR3 has 15 amino acids. This CDR3 is CASSRTTQSTGELFF. CDR3 DNA: TGCGCCAGCAGTCGGACTACCCAGAGCACCGGGGAGCTGTTTTTT.

The chain has TRBV28 and TRBJ2-7; the match to TRBD2 covers 14 bases. J gave up 6 bases and V 1 base, and 8 bases lay outside the gene matches. Germline-derived CDR1 and CDR2 are MDHEN and SYDVKM. The CDR3 spans 17 residues. CDR3 residues: CASSLLGWGLAGAEQYF. DNA for the CDR3: TGTGCCAGCAGTTTATTAGGCTGGGGACTAGCGGGGGCCGAGCAGTACTTC.

This sequence joins TRBV24-1 and TRBJ2-7, with 7 bases that match TRBD1. CDR1 is KGHDR and CDR2 is SFDVKD in the germline V gene. The CDR3 length is 14 residues. Unmatched junction bases numbered 4, after V lost 0 bases and J lost 6 bases. The CDR3 DNA reads as TGTGCCACCAGTGATTTGGCGTCAGGGGGCGAGCAGTACTTC. It specifies CATSDLASGGEQYF.

This chain links TRBV28 with TRBJ2-7, with unresolved D. Germline CDR1 and CDR2: MDHEN and SYDVKM. This CDR3 has 12 residues. The V and J ends lost 6 bases and 3 bases respectively, with 9 bases between them. The DNA of the CDR3 is TGTGCCAGCAGCCTCCAACTCTACGAGCAGTACTTC. Translation gives CASSLQLYEQYF. The complete variable domain, with remaining parts taken from reference TRBV28 and TRBJ2-7, reads DVKVTQSSRYLVKRTGEKVFLECVQDMDHENMFWYRQDPGLGLRLIYFSYDVKMKEKGDIPEGYSVSREKKERFSLILESASTNQTSMYLCASSLQLYEQYFGPGTRLTVT.

The V call is TRBV28, the J call TRBJ2-1; no definite D call. With 1 base removed from V and 10 bases from J, the gap between germline ends came to 14 bases. This CDR3 region has 14 residues. Germline-derived CDR1 and CDR2 are MDHEN and SYDVKM. The CDR3 nucleotides read TGTGCCAGCAGTTTATCTCAGCAGGTTGGAGAGCAGTTCTTC. Protein: CASSLSQQVGEQFF.